This T cell receptor (beta chain) comes out of a study of T cell responses to AZD1222 COVID-19 vaccine listed by TCRdb under 2021. The study in broad terms: TCR sequencing was performed for roughly 250 trial participants, of whom 200 to 210 were given two doses of AZD1222 and 26 were given two doses of MenACWY control vaccine. Trial participants were enrolled by age into 18-55, 56-69 and 70-plus year subgroups, with around 140, 26 and 57 TCR-sequenced participants respectively.

The CDR3 regions of human TCRbeta chains were subjected to immunosequencing. The paper's data handling went like this. TCRs in the repertoires were matched against a reference library of SARS-CoV-2-specific TCRs that had been generated with the MIRA antigen-specificity platform. Breadth was defined as the fraction of unique TCRs that were SARS-CoV-2-associated, and depth was defined as the fraction of total T cells that were SARS-CoV-2-associated. Each spike-specific TCR was assigned to its reactive spike region and to a CD4 or CD8 class using the MIRA data. Log10-transformed breadth and depth values were compared by one-way ANOVA with Sidak's multiple comparisons tests. This immuneACCESS table, as held by TCRdb, lists in-frame sequences with V and J called but not all clones. Of the missing ones, under half trace to an unresolved V gene in checked studies; the others have no known cause. V and J calls and clone size are those listed in that table; D and trimming were worked out from the DNA. The sample records 70,000 to 95,000 clones, roughly 89% of which are singletons. Approximately 3% of the sample comes from the top ten.

Taken from cysteine to phenylalanine, the CDR3 has 10 residues. Just CDR3 DNA is preserved here, 30 bases in frame from base 1. Sequences KGHSH (CDR1) and LQKENI (CDR2) are obtained from the germline V gene. V is cut by 6 bases and J by 2 bases, and the space between the germline ends is 0 bases. Of note for this clone: What this receptor recognizes is not known. Base qualities are not at hand, and no much larger clone is one base apart.

Taken with the paper, the label for time point translates to: baseline before first vaccination. Sample treatment or condition, as interpreted from the label and publication: meningococcal conjugate vaccine given as trial control. The vaccinee samples were drawn from two UK trials, COV001 and COV002, one of which was a single-blind randomized controlled phase 2/3 trial testing AZD1222 (ChAdOx1 nCoV-19) in healthy adults. For TCRbeta chain sequencing, PBMC samples from trial participants were taken at day 0 and at day 28 after the second dose. Here is what the overall study found, with its caveats: Conclusions about previously exposed vaccinees are limited because only a handful of AZD1222 recipients were SARS-CoV-2 seropositive at baseline. Participants were mostly white British, with more females than males. The authors suggested clonal diversity may have been underestimated. A significant rise in spike-specific TCR breadth and depth was observed after two AZD1222 doses relative to day 0 and relative to MenACWY recipients. No day 14 peak-response samples were available, so repertoires were characterized only after the peak T cell response. Reportedly, almost half of the unique spike-specific TCRs recognized epitopes lying outside the regions that are mutated in the B.1.351 and B.1.1.7 variants. The 56-69-year group was small, and its depth increase did not reach significance, likely because of low power. The whole spike protein was spanned by vaccine-associated CD4 TCRs, and dominant responses were seen in regions 160-218 and 743-854.

The sample was peripheral blood, taken on day 0 of MenACWY control vaccination. The source of this sequence is an adult in good health. The chain links TRBV18 with TRBJ2-3; no D gene can be assigned with confidence. For the CDR3, the sequence is CASSTDTQYF. The sequenced DNA is TGTGCCAGCTCCACAGATACGCAGTATTTT.